The sequence of this TCR beta chain was determined in a study of OX40 agonist ivuxolimab in advanced cancers. A single count supports this clone. What it binds is not known. Broader study findings: CD8+ T cells (on average) carried more expanded clones than CD4+ T cells.

The V and J ends lost 4 bases and 0 bases, in that order; junction bases with no gene match: 4. Per germline, CDR1 SGHRS and CDR2 YFSETQ. This CDR3 spans 15 amino acids. Clones were sequenced by immunoSEQ multiplex PCR, and TCRdb holds only the in-frame ones, with some missing. The sample carries 73,000 or so clones, roughly 85% recorded once. This clonotype was obtained from an adult with an advanced solid tumor such as melanoma, head and neck, liver or kidney cancer. The chain recombines TRBV5-1 with TRBJ2-3, with 8 positions matching TRBD2. This specimen consisted of CD4+ or CD8+ T cells sorted from blood, obtained in a trial of the OX40 agonist ivuxolimab. The CDR3 DNA follows: TGCGCCAGCAGCCCGGGACTAGATAGCACAGATACGCAGTATTTT. Translating it yields CASSPGLDSTDTQYF. Filled out from reference TRBV5-1 and TRBJ2-3, the complete variable domain reads KAGVTQTPRYLIKTRGQQVTLSCSPISGHRSVSWYQQTPGQGLQFLFEYFSETQRNKGNFPGRFSGRQFSNSRSEMNVSTLELGDSALYLCASSPGLDSTDTQYFGPGTRLTVL.